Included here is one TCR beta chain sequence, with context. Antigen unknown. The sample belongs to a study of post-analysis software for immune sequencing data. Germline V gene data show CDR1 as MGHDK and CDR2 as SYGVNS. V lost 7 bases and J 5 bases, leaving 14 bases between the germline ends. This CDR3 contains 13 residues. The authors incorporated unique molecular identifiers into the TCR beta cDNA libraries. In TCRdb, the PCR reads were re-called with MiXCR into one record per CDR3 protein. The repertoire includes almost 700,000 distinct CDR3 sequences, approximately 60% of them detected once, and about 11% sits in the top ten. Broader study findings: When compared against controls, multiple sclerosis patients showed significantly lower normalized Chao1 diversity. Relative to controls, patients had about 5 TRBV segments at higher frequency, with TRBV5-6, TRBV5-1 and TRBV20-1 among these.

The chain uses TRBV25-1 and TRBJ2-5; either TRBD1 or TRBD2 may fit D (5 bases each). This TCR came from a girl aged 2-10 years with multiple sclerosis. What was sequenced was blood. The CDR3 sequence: CASTWDRRETQYF. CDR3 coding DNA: TGTGCCAGCACATGGGACCGCCGGGAGACCCAGTACTTC.